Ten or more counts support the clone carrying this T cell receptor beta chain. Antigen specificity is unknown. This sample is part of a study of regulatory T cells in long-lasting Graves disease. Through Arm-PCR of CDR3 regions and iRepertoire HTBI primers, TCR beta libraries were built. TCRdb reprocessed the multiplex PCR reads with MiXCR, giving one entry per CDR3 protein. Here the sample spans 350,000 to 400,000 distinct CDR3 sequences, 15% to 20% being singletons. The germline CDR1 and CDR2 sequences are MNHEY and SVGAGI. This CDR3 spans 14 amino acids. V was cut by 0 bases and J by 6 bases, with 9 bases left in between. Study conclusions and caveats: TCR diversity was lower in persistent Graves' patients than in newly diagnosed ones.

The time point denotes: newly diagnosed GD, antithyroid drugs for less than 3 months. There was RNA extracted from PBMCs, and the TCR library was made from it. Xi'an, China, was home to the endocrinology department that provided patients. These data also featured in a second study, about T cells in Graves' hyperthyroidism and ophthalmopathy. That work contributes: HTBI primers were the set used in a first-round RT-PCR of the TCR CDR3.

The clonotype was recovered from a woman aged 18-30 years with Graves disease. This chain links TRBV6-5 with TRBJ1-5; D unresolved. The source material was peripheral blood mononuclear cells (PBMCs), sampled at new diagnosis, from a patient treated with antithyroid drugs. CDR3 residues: CASSYSGRGQPQHF. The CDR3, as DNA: TGTGCCAGCAGTTACTCAGGAAGAGGTCAGCCCCAGCATTTT.